This entry describes one TCR beta chain. TCRdb's copy holds only in-frame clones and misses some; the assay was immunoSEQ multiplex PCR. The sample holds under 80,000 clones, around 87% seen once. This CDR3 spans 14 amino acids. V was pared by 5 bases and J by 2 bases, with 13 bases between. Looked up from germline, CDR1 is LNHDA and CDR2 is SQIVND (reference sequence). This entry belongs to a study of OX40 agonist ivuxolimab in advanced cancers. Study-level background: Patients undergoing dose escalation presented with hepatocellular carcinoma, melanoma, renal cell or head and neck cancer.

Sequenced here: CD4+ or CD8+ T cells sorted from blood, sampled in a trial of the OX40 agonist ivuxolimab. This sequence originates from an adult with an advanced solid tumor such as melanoma, head and neck, liver or kidney cancer. The V gene is TRBV19, the J gene TRBJ2-7; D uncertain. CDR3 amino acids: CASSPPAKPYEQYF. In nucleotides, the CDR3 is TGTGCCAGTAGTCCCCCGGCCAAACCCTACGAGCAGTACTTC.